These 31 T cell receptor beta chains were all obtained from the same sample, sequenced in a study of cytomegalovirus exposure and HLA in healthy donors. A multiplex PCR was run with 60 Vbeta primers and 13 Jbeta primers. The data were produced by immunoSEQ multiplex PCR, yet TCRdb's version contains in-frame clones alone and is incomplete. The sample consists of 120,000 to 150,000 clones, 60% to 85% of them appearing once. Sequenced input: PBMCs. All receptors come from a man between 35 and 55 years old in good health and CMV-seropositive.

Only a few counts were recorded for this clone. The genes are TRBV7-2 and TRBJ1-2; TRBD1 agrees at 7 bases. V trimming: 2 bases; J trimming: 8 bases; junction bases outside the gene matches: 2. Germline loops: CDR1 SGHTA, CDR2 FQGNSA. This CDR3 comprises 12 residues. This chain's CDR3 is CASSLYRGGYTF. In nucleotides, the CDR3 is TGTGCCAGCAGCTTATACAGGGGCGGCTACACCTTC.

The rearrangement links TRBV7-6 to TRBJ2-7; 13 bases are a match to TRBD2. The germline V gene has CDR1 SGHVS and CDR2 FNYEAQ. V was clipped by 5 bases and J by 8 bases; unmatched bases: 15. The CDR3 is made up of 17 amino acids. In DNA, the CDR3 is TGTGCCAGCAGCCCCCGGACTAGCGGGAGTACCCTCGACAAGCAGTACTTC. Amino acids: CASSPRTSGSTLDKQYF. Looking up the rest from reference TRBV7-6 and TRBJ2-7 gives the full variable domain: GAGVSQSPRYKVTKRGQDVALRCDPISGHVSLYWYRQALGQGPEFLTYFNYEAQQDKSGLPNDRFSAERPEGSISTLTIQRTEQRDSAMYRCASSPRTSGSTLDKQYFGPGTRLTVT.

The CDR3 DNA is TGCGCCAGCAGTGAGGGTCAGGCGACAGGGGATTTTAGACAGTACTTC. Encoded protein: CASSEGQATGDFRQYF. The rearrangement joins TRBV10-2 to TRBJ2-7; 8 bases match TRBD1. This CDR3 is built from 16 residues. Germline CDR1 is WSHSY and CDR2 is SAAADI. Unmatched junction bases numbered 16, after V lost 2 bases and J lost 10 bases.

In DNA form, the CDR3 reads TGTGCCAGCAGCCCCGCCCGTCGGGATACGCAGTATTTT. It encodes CASSPARRDTQYF. The chain links TRBV5-4 to TRBJ2-3; D is unclear. This CDR3 is 13 amino acids long. Trimming shortened V by 4 bases and J by 6 bases, and 12 bases separated the two germline ends. CDR1 and CDR2 (germline): SGHNT, YYREEE (reference sequence).

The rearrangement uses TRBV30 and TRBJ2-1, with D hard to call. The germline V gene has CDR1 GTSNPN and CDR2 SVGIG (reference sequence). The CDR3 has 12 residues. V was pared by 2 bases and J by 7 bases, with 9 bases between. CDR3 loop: CAWSPDLNEQFF. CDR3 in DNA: TGTGCCTGGAGTCCTGACTTGAATGAGCAGTTCTTC.

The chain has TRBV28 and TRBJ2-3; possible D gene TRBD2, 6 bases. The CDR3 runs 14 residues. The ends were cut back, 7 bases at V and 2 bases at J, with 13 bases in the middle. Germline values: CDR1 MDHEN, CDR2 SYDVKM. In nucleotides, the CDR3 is TGTGCCAGCAAATCCGGGACTTACACAGATACGCAGTATTTT. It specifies CASKSGTYTDTQYF.

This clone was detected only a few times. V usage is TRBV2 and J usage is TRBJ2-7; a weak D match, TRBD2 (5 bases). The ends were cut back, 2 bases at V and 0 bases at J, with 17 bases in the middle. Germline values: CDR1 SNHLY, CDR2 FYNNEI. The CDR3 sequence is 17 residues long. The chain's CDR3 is CASSEYRVSGFSYEQYF. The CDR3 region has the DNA TGTGCCAGCAGTGAATATAGGGTTTCGGGGTTCTCCTACGAGCAGTACTTC. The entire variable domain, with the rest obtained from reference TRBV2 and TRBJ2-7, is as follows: EPEVTQTPSHQVTQMGQEVILRCVPISNHLYFYWYRQILGQKVEFLVSFYNNEISEKSEIFDDQFSVERPDGSNFTLKIRSTKLEDSAMYFCASSEYRVSGFSYEQYFGPGTRLTVT.

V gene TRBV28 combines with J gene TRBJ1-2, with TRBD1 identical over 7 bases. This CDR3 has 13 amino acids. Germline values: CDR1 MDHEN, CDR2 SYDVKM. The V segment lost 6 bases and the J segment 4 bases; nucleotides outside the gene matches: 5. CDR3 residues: CASRTGDGYGYTF. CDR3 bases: TGTGCCAGCAGAACAGGGGATGGCTATGGCTACACCTTC.

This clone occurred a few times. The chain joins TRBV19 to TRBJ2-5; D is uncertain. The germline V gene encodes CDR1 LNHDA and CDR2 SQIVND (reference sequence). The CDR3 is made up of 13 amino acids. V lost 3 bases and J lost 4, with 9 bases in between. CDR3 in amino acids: CASSIPSGETQYF. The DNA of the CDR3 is TGTGCCAGTAGTATCCCCTCGGGAGAGACCCAGTACTTC.

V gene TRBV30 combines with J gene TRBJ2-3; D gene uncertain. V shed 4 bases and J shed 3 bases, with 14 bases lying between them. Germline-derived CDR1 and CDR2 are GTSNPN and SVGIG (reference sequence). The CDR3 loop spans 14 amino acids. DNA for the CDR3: TGTGCCTGGACTGGTCCAGTGGCAACAGATACGCAGTATTTT. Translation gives CAWTGPVATDTQYF.

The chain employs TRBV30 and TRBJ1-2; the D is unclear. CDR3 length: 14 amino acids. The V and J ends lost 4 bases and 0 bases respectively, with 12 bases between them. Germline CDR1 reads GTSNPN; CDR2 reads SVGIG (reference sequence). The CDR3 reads CAWNAPTTNYGYTF. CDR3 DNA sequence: TGTGCCTGGAATGCGCCTACCACTAACTATGGCTACACCTTC.

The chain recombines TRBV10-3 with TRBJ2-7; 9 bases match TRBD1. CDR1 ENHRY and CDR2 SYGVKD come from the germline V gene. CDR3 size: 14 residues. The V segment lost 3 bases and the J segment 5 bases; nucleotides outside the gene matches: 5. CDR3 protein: CAISDRDRANEQYF. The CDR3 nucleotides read TGTGCCATCAGTGACCGGGACAGGGCCAACGAGCAGTACTTC.

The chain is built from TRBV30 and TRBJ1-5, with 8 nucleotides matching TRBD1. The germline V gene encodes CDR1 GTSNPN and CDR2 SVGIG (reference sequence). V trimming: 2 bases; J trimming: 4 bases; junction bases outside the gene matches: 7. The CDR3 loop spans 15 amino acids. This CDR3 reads CAWSQGAGPNQPQHF. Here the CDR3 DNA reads TGTGCCTGGAGTCAGGGGGCAGGGCCAAATCAGCCCCAGCATTTT. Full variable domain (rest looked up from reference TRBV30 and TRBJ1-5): SQTIHQWPATLVQPVGSPLSLECTVEGTSNPNLYWYRQAAGRGLQLLFYSVGIGQISSEVPQNLSASRPQDRQFILSSKKLLLSDSGFYLCAWSQGAGPNQPQHFGDGTRLSIL.

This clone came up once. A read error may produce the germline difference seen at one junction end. This CDR3 reads CASSFTGEAQYF. CDR3 DNA sequence: TGTGCCAGCAGTTTCACGGGAGAGGCCCAGTACTTC. V and J are TRBV27 and TRBJ2-5; the D gene is possibly TRBD2 (6 bases). CDR1 is MNHEY, CDR2 SMNVEV, per germline (reference sequence). This CDR3 has 12 residues.

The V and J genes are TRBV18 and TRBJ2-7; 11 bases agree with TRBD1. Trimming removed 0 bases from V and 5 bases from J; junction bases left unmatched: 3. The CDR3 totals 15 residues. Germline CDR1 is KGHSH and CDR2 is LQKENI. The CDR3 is CASSPPGQGGDEQYF. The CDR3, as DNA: TGTGCCAGCTCACCACCGGGACAGGGGGGAGACGAGCAGTACTTC.

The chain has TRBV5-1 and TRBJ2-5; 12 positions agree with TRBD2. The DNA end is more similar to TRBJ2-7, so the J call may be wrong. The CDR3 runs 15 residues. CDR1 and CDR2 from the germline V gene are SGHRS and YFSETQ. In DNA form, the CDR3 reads TGCGCCAGCAGCATTGTACTAGCGGGAGGAGGCGAGCAGTACTTC. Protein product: CASSIVLAGGGEQYF.

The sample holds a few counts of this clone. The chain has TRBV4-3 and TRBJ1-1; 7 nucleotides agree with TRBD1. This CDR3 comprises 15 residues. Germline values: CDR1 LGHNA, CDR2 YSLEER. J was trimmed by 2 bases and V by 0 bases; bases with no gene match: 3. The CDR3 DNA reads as TGCGCCAGCAGCCAAGATGGGACAGATAACACTGAAGCTTTCTTT. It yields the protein CASSQDGTDNTEAFF.

The chain's CDR3 is CSVRTSGSAYEQYF. In DNA form, the CDR3 reads TGCAGCGTGCGGACTAGCGGGAGCGCCTACGAGCAGTACTTC. V gene TRBV29-1 combines with J gene TRBJ2-7; TRBD2 agrees at 13 bases. The junction had 4 bases not matched to a gene; V was cut back by 6 bases and J by 2 bases. CDR1 SQVTM and CDR2 ANQGSEA come from the germline V gene. This CDR3 is built from 14 residues.

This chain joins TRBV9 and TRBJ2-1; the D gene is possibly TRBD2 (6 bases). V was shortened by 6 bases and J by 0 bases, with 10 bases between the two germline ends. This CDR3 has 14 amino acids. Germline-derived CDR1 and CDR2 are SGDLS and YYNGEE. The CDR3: CASTGGYSYNEQFF. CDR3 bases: TGTGCCAGCACAGGAGGGTACTCCTACAATGAGCAGTTCTTC.

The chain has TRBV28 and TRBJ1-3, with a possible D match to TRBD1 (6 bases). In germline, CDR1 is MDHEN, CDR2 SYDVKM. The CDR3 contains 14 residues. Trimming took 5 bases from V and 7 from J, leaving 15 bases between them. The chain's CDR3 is CASSLTRGANTIYF. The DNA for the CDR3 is TGTGCCAGCAGTCTCACTCGGGGGGCGAACACCATATATTTT.

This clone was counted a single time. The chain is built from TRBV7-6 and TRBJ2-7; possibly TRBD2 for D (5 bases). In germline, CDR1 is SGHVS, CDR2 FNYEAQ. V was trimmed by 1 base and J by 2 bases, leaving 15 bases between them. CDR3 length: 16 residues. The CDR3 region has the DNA TGTGCCAGCAGCTTAGGTACGGCAGGAGGAGCCTACGAGCAGTACTTC. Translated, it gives CASSLGTAGGAYEQYF.

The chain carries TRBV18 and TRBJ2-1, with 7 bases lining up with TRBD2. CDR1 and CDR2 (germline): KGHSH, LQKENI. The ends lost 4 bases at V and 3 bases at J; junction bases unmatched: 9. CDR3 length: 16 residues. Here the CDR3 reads CASSLRGGGNYNEQFF. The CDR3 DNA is TGTGCCAGCTCACTTCGAGGCGGGGGAAACTACAATGAGCAGTTCTTC.

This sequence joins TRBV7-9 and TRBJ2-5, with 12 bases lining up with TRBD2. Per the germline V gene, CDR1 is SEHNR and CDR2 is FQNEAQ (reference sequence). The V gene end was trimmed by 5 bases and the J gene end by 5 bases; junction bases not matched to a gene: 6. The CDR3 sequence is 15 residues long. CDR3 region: CASSDTSGRRETQYF. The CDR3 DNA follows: TGTGCCAGCAGCGACACTAGCGGGAGGCGCGAGACCCAGTACTTC. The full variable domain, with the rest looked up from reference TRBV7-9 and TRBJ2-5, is DTGVSQNPRHKITKRGQNVTFRCDPISEHNRLYWYRQTLGQGPEFLTYFQNEAQLEKSRLLSDRFSAERPKGSFSTLEIQRTEQGDSAMYLCASSDTSGRRETQYFGPGTRLLVL.

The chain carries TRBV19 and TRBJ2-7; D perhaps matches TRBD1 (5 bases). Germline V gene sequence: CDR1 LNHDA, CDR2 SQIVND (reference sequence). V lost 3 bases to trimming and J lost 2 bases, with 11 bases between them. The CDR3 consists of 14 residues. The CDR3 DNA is TGTGCCAGTAGTATTAGGGGAAAACCCTACGAGCAGTACTTC. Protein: CASSIRGKPYEQYF.

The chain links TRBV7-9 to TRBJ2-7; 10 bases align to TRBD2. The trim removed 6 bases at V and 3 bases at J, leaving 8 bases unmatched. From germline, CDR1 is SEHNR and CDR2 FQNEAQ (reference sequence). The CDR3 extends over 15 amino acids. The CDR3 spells CASRKSGTSDYEQYF. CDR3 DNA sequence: TGTGCCAGCAGGAAATCCGGGACTAGCGACTACGAGCAGTACTTC.

The CDR3 is CASSPWTAATNEKLFF. In DNA form, the CDR3 reads TGTGCCAGCAGCCCTTGGACAGCCGCAACTAATGAAAAACTGTTTTTT. The chain links TRBV11-2 to TRBJ1-4, with D maybe TRBD1 (6 bases). This CDR3 spans 16 amino acids. Germline CDR1 SGHAT, CDR2 FQNNGV. Between the trimmed V and J ends, which lost 5 bases and 0 bases, there was a span of 13 bases.

In nucleotides, the CDR3 is TGTGCCAGCAGCTCGATCGAGGACCGAAGGGGGTACGAGCAGTACTTC. Translated: CASSSIEDRRGYEQYF. The chain has TRBV5-6 and TRBJ2-7; D may be TRBD1 (6 bases). The length of the CDR3 is 16 residues. With 3 bases removed from V and 4 bases from J, the gap between germline ends came to 20 bases. CDR1 is SGHDT and CDR2 is YYEEEE in the germline V gene.

This CDR3 is CATSRAGLAGGPRQETQYF. The CDR3 region has the DNA TGTGCCACCAGCAGAGCGGGACTAGCGGGAGGGCCCAGACAAGAGACCCAGTACTTC. The chain couples TRBV15 to TRBJ2-5; the match to TRBD2 covers 16 bases. Losses at the gene ends were 1 base for V and 2 bases for J; bases not matched to a gene: 7. CDR1 and CDR2 from the germline V gene are LNHNV and YYDKDF (reference sequence). The length of the CDR3 is 19 residues.

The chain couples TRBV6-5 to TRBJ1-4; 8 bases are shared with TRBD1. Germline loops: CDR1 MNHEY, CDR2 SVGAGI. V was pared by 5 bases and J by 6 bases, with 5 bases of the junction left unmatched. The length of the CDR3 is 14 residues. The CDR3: CASSTDRVDEKLFF. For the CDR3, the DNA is TGTGCCAGCAGTACGGACAGGGTGGATGAAAAACTGTTTTTT.

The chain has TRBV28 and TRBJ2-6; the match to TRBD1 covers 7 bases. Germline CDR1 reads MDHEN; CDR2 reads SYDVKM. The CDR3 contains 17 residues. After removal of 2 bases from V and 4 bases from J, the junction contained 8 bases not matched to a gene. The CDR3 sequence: CASSLRTGLRGANVLTF. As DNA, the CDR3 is TGTGCCAGCAGTTTACGGACAGGTCTTAGAGGGGCCAACGTCCTGACTTTC.

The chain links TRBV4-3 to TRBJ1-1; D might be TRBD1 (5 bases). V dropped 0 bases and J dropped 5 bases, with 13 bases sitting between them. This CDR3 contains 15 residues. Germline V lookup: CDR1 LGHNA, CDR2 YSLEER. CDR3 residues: CASSQDPEGRTEAFF. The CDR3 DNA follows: TGCGCCAGCAGCCAAGATCCTGAGGGGAGGACTGAAGCTTTCTTT.